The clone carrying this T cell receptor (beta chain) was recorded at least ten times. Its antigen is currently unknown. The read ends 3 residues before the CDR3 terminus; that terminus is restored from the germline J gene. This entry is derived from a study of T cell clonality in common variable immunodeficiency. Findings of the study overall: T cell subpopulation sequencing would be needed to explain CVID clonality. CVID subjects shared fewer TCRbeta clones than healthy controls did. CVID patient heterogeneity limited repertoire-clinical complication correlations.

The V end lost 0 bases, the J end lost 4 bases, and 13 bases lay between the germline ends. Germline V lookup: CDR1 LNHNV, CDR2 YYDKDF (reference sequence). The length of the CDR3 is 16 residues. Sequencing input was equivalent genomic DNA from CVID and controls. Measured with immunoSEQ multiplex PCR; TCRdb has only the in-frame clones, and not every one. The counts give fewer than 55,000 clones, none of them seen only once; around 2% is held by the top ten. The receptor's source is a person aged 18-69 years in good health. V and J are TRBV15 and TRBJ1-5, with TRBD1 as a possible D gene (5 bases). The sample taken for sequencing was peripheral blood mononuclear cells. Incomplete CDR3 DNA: TGTGCCACCAGCAGAGAATGGCAGGGCGAAAATCAGCCC. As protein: CATSREWQGENQP. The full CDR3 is CATSREWQGENQPQHF.